The present T cell receptor (beta chain) was sequenced within a study of T cell responses to AZD1222 COVID-19 vaccine. The germline gives CDR1 MNHEY, CDR2 SMNVEV (reference sequence). The trim removed 7 bases at V and 2 bases at J, leaving 5 bases unmatched. The CDR3 contains 14 residues. Using immunoSEQ multiplex PCR, the repertoire was profiled, and TCRdb retains in-frame clones only, with some absent. The table records 100,000 or so clones, 70% to 90% of them present only once. The material sequenced was peripheral blood, taken on day 0 of AZD1222 vaccination. The chain uses TRBV27 and TRBJ2-3; 8 nucleotides line up with TRBD1. The TCR comes from an adult in good health. CDR3 bases: TGTGCCAGCACCTGGACAGGGCTCACAGATACGCAGTATTTT. As protein: CASTWTGLTDTQYF.